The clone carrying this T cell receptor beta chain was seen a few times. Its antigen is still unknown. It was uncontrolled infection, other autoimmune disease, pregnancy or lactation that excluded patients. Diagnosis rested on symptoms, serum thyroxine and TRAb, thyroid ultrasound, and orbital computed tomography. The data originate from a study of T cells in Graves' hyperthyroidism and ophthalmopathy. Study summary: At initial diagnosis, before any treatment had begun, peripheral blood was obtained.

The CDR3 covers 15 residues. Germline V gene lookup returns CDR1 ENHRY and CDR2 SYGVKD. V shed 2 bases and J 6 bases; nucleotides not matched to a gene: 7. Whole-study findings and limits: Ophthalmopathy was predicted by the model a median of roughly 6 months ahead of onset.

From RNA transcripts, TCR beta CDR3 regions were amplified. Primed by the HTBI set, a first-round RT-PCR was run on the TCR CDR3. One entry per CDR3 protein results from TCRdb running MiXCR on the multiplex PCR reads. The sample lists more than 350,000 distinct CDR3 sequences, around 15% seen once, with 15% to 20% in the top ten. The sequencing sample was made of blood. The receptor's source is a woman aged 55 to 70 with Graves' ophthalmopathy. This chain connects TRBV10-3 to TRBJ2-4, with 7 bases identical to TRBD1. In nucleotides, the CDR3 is TGTGCCATCAGTGAGCGTACAGGGGCGGCAAACATTCAGTACTTC. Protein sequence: CAISERTGAANIQYF.